A single T cell receptor beta chain is shown here with its context. Its antigen is unknown. These data originate in a study of T cell repertoires in cytomegalovirus infection. The overall study: HLA-B-restricted CMV epitopes that are well studied were used alongside recently identified HLA-C-restricted ones. Carrying CMV and the relevant HLA type showed in public TCR beta signatures. Study-level results: What dominated the ex vivo response were HLA-C-restricted CMV-specific TCR beta clonotypes. Carriers of CMV plus the relevant HLA were identified by cumulative public TCR beta family frequency.

The CDR3 consists of 15 residues. The ends lost 5 bases at V and 2 bases at J; junction bases unmatched: 5. CDR1 SGHTA and CDR2 FQGNSA come from the germline V gene. Each CDR3 protein gets one entry after TCRdb re-called the reads with MiXCR. The repertoire consists of 380,000 or so distinct CDR3 sequences, with about 35% occurring once and the leading ten covering less than 15%. The sequenced sample was cultured PBMCs, obtained from culture after CMV antigen stimulation. The rearrangement joins TRBV7-2 to TRBJ2-7, with 11 bases matching TRBD2. The clonotype originates from a human donor in good health (CMV status not recorded). Some clones in this sample may be carry-over from other donors' samples. The CDR3 region is CASSLRLAGPYEQYF. Here the CDR3 DNA reads TGTGCCAGCAGCCTACGACTAGCGGGGCCCTACGAGCAGTACTTC.